These 9 T cell receptor beta chains came from one sample sequenced in a study of cytomegalovirus exposure and HLA in healthy donors. The PCR employed 60 Vbeta primers together with 13 Jbeta primers. Measured with immunoSEQ multiplex PCR; TCRdb has only the in-frame clones, and not every one. In the table there are around 96,000 clones, 64% of which are singletons. Sequencing was done on a sample of PBMCs. Receptors originate from a man between 60 and 75 years old in good health and CMV-seronegative.

This clone has just a few counts. The rearrangement links TRBV7-6 to TRBJ1-1; possibly TRBD1 for D (5 bases). The CDR3 covers 14 residues. CDR1 is SGHVS and CDR2 is FNYEAQ in the germline V gene. V dropped 5 bases and J dropped 1 base, with 11 bases sitting between them. The CDR3 here is CASSPRGGNTEAFF. In DNA, the CDR3 is TGTGCCAGCAGCCCACGGGGGGGGAACACTGAAGCTTTCTTT.

This clone was seen a handful of times. One end of the junction does not line up with germline, which may come from a read error. The rearrangement links TRBV10-3 to TRBJ2-7, with TRBD2 matching over 12 bases. Germline V gene sequence: CDR1 ENHRY, CDR2 SYGVKD. This CDR3 contains 15 residues. The DNA for the CDR3 is TGTGCCAGCAGTTACGCGACTAGCGGGGGCCTCGAGCAGTACTTC. Residues: CASSYATSGGLEQYF.

This clone was found a few times. The gene calls are TRBV6-4 and TRBJ2-1; 10 bases are shared with TRBD2. The CDR3 consists of 15 residues. V lost 4 bases and J lost 3; bases outside the gene matches: 3. In germline, CDR1 is MRHNA, CDR2 SNTAGT. The CDR3 loop is CASSATSGDYNEQFF. In DNA, the CDR3 is TGTGCCAGCAGTGCCACTAGCGGGGACTACAATGAGCAGTTCTTC.

V and J are TRBV29-1 and TRBJ1-4; D gene uncertain. From germline, CDR1 is SQVTM and CDR2 ANQGSEA. The CDR3 extends over 11 amino acids. CDR3 nucleotides: TGCATCGGGTCAACTAATGAAAAACTGTTTTTT. Translation: CIGSTNEKLFF.

This chain connects TRBV28 to TRBJ1-1; 7 nucleotides line up with TRBD1. The CDR3 consists of 17 residues. In germline, CDR1 is MDHEN, CDR2 SYDVKM. V lost 5 bases and J lost 0; bases outside the gene matches: 12. The CDR3 DNA is TGTGCCAGCAGTCCCTTAGGGGACAGCCGAATGAACACTGAAGCTTTCTTT. This codes for CASSPLGDSRMNTEAFF.

V gene TRBV4-1 combines with J gene TRBJ1-4; 8 bases are shared with TRBD1. The germline V gene has CDR1 MGHRA and CDR2 YSYEKL. The junction had 5 bases not matched to a gene; V was cut back by 0 bases and J by 5 bases. The CDR3 has 16 residues. The CDR3 coding sequence is TGCGCCAGCAGCCAAGATGGGGACAGGACAAATGAAAAACTGTTTTTT. Its translation: CASSQDGDRTNEKLFF.

The chain links TRBV7-8 to TRBJ2-1, with 10 bases lining up with TRBD2. CDR3 length equals 16 residues. CDR1 and CDR2 (germline): SGHVS, FQNEAQ. V lost 5 bases, J lost 7 bases, and 11 bases stayed unmatched. The CDR3 sequence: CASSTGALAGRNEQFF. Here the CDR3 DNA reads TGTGCCAGCAGCACGGGGGCACTAGCGGGGCGAAATGAGCAGTTCTTC.

This clone appeared a few times. This rearrangement joins TRBV4-1 to TRBJ2-3; the D gene is possibly TRBD2 (6 bases). The CDR3 totals 17 residues. Trimming left V 0 bases short and J 5 bases short, with 18 bases between. CDR1 is MGHRA and CDR2 is YSYEKL in the germline V gene. The CDR3 DNA follows: TGCGCCAGCAGCCAAGATGTTGGTTCTAGCGATAAAGATACGCAGTATTTT. Amino acid sequence: CASSQDVGSSDKDTQYF.

DNA of the CDR3: TGCGCCAGCAGCTTGTTTTCTAGTCAAGAGACCCAGTACTTC. It translates to CASSLFSSQETQYF. This chain connects TRBV5-1 to TRBJ2-5, with D uncertain. The germline V gene has CDR1 SGHRS and CDR2 YFSETQ. V was pared by 1 base and J by 2 bases, with 9 bases between. The CDR3 length is 14 residues.